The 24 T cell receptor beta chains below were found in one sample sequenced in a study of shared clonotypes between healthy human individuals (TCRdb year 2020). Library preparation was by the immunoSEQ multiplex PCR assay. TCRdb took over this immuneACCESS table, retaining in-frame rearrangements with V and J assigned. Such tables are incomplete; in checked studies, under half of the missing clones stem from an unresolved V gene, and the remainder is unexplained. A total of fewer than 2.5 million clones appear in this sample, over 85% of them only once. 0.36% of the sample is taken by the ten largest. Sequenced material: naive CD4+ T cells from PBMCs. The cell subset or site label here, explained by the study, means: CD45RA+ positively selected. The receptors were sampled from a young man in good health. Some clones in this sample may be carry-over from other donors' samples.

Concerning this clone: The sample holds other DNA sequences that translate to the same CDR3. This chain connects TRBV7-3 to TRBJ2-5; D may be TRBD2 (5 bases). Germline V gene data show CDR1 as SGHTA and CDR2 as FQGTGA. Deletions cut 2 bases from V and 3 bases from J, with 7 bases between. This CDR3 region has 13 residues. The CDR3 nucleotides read TGTGCCAGCAGCTTACTAGCAGAAGAGACCCAGTACTTC. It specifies CASSLLAEETQYF.

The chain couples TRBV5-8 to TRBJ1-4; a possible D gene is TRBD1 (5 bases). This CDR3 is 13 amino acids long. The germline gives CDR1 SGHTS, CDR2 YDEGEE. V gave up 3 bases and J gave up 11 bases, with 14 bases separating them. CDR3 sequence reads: CASSSTGTAKLFF. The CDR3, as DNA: TGTGCCAGCAGCTCCACGGGGACTGCCAAACTGTTTTTT.

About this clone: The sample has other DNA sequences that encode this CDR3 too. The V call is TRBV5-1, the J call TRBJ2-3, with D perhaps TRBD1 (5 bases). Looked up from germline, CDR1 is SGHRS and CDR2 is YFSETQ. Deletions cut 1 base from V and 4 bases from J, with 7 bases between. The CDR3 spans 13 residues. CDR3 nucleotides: TGCGCCAGCAGCTTGAGCAGGGCAGATACGCAGTATTTT. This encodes CASSLSRADTQYF.

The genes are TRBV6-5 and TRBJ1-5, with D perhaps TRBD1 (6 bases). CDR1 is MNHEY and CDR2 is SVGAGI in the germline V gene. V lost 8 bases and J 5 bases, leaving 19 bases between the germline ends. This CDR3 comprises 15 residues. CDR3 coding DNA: TGTGCCAGCTGGGGACGGGGGGGCACGGATCAGCCCCAGCATTTT. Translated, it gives CASWGRGGTDQPQHF.

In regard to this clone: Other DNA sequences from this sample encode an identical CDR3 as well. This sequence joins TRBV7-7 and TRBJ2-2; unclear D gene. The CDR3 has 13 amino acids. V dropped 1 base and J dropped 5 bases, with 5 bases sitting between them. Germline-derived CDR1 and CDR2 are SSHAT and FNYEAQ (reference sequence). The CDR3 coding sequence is TGTGCCAGCAGCTTAGGCATAACCGGGGAGCTGTTTTTT. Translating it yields CASSLGITGELFF. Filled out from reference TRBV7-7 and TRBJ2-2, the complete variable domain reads GAGVSQSPRYKVTKRGQDVTLRCDPISSHATLYWYQQALGQGPEFLTYFNYEAQPDKSGLPSDRFSAERPEGSISTLTIQRTEQRDSAMYRCASSLGITGELFFGEGSRLTVL.

CDR3 sequence reads: CASSLTPGGEGNQPQHF. CDR3 in DNA: TGCGCCAGCAGCTTGACTCCCGGGGGCGAAGGCAATCAGCCCCAGCATTTT. V is TRBV5-1 and J is TRBJ1-5; weak D call: TRBD1 (6 bases). The CDR3 loop spans 17 amino acids. The V and J ends lost 1 base and 2 bases respectively, with 16 bases between them. CDR1 is SGHRS, CDR2 YFSETQ, per germline.

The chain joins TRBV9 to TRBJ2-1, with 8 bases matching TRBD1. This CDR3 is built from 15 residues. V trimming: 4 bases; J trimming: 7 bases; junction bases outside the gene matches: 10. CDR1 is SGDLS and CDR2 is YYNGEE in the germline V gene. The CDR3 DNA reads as TGTGCCAGCAGCAGATCAGGGGGCGCGGGGAATGAGCAGTTCTTC. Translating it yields CASSRSGGAGNEQFF.

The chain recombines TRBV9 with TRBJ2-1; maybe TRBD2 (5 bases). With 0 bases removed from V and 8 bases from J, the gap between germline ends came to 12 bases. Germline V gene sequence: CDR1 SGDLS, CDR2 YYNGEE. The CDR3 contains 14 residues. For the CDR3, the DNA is TGTGCCAGCAGCGTAGGGACTCCCGAATATGAGCAGTTCTTC. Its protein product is CASSVGTPEYEQFF.

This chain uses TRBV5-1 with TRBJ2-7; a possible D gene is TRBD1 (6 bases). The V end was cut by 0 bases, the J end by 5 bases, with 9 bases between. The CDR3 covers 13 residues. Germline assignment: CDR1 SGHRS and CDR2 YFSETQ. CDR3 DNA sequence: TGCGCCAGCAGCTTGGCACAGGGACACGAGCAGTACTTC. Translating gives CASSLAQGHEQYF.

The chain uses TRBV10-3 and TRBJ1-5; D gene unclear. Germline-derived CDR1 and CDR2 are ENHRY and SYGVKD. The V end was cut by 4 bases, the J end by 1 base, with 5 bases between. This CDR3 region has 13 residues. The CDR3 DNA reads TGTGCCATCAGTGGAACGAGCAATCAGCCCCAGCATTTT. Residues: CAISGTSNQPQHF.

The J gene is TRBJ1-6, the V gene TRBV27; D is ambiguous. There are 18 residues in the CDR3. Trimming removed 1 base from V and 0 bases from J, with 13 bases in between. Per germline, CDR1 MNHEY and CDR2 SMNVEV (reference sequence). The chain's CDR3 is CASSLFAHLSSYNSPLHF. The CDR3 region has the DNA TGTGCCAGCAGTTTATTCGCACACTTAAGCTCCTATAATTCACCCCTCCACTTT.

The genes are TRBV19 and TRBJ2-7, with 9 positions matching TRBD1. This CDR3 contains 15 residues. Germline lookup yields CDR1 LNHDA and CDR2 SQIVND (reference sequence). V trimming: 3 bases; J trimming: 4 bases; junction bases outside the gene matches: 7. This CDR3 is CASSIANRGPYEQYF. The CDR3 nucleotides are TGTGCCAGTAGTATCGCGAACAGGGGGCCGTACGAGCAGTACTTC.

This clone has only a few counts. This chain's CDR3 is CATSRGGAQETQYF. The CDR3 DNA reads as TGTGCCACCAGCAGAGGGGGGGCCCAAGAGACCCAGTACTTC. The V gene is TRBV15, the J gene TRBJ2-5; D may correspond to TRBD1 or TRBD2 (6 bases each). The germline V gene encodes CDR1 LNHNV and CDR2 YYDKDF (reference sequence). The CDR3 has 14 amino acids. The V end was cut by 1 base, the J end by 1 base, with 7 bases between.

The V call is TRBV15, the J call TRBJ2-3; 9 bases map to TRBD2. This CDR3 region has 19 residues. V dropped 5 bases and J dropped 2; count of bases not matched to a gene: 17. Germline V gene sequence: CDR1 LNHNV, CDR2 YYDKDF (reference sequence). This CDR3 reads CATSYGPGLAGPTTDTQYF. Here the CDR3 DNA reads TGTGCCACCAGCTATGGGCCGGGACTAGCCGGGCCAACCACAGATACGCAGTATTTT.

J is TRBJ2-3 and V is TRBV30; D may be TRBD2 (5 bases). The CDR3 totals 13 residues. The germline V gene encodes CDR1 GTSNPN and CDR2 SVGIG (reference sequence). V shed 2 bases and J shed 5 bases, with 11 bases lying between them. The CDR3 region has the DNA TGTGCCTGGAGTAGCACACTAGGAGATACGCAGTATTTT. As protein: CAWSSTLGDTQYF.

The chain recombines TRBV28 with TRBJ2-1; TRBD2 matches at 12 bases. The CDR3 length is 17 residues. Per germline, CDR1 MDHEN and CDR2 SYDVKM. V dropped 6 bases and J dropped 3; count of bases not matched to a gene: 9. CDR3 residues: CASSPLAGGPLYNEQFF. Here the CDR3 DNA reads TGTGCCAGCAGCCCCCTAGCGGGAGGGCCCCTCTACAATGAGCAGTTCTTC. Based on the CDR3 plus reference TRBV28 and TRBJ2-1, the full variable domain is DVKVTQSSRYLVKRTGEKVFLECVQDMDHENMFWYRQDPGLGLRLIYFSYDVKMKEKGDIPEGYSVSREKKERFSLILESASTNQTSMYLCASSPLAGGPLYNEQFFGPGTRLTVL.

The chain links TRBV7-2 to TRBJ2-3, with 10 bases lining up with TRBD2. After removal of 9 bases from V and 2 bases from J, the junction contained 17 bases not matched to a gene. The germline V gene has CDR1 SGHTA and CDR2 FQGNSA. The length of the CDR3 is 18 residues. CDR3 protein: CASRPASGSPTYTDTQYF. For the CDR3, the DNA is TGTGCCAGTCGGCCGGCTAGCGGGAGCCCTACCTACACAGATACGCAGTATTTT.

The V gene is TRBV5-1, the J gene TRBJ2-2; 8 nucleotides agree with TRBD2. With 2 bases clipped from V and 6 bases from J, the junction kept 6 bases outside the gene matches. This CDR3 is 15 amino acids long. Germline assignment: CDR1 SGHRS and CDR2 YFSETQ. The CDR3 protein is CASSLIQREPGELFF. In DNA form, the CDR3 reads TGCGCCAGCAGCTTAATCCAGCGGGAGCCCGGGGAGCTGTTTTTT.

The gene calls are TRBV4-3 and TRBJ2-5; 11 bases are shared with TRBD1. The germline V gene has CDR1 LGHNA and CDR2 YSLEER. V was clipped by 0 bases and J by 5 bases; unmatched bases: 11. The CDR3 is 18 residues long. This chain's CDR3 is CASSQERLLGTGGETQYF. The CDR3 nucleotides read TGCGCCAGCAGCCAAGAGAGGTTGTTGGGGACAGGGGGGGAGACCCAGTACTTC.

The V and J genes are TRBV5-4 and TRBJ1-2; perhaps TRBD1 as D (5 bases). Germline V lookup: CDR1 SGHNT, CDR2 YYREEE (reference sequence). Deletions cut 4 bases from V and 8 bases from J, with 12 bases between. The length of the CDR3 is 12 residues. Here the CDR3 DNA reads TGTGCCAGCAGCCGATGGGGGAGCGGCTACACCTTC. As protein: CASSRWGSGYTF. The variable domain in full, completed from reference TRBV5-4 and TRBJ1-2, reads ETGVTQSPTHLIKTRGQQVTLRCSSQSGHNTVSWYQQALGQGPQFIFQYYREEENGRGNFPPRFSGLQFPNYSSELNVNALELDDSALYLCASSRWGSGYTFGSGTRLTVV.

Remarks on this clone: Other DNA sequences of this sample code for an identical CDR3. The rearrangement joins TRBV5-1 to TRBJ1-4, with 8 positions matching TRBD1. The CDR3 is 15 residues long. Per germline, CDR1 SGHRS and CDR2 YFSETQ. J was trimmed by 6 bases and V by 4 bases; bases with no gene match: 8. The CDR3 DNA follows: TGCGCCAGCAGCCTGTTAGGACAGGGTGATGAAAAACTGTTTTTT. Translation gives CASSLLGQGDEKLFF. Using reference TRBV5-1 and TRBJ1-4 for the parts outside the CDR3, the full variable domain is KAGVTQTPRYLIKTRGQQVTLSCSPISGHRSVSWYQQTPGQGLQFLFEYFSETQRNKGNFPGRFSGRQFSNSRSEMNVSTLELGDSALYLCASSLLGQGDEKLFFGSGTQLSVL.

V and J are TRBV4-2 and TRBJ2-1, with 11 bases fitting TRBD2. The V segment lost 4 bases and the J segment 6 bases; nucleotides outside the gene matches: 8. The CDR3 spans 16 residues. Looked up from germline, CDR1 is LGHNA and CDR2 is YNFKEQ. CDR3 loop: CASSRRASGRTNEQFF. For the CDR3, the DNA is TGTGCCAGCAGCCGTCGAGCTAGCGGGAGGACCAATGAGCAGTTCTTC.

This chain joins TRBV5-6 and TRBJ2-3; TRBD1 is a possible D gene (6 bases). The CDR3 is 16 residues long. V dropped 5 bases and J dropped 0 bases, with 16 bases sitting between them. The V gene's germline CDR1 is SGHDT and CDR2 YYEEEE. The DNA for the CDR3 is TGTGCCAGCAGGGGTACAAGGGACATCAGCACAGATACGCAGTATTTT. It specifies CASRGTRDISTDTQYF.

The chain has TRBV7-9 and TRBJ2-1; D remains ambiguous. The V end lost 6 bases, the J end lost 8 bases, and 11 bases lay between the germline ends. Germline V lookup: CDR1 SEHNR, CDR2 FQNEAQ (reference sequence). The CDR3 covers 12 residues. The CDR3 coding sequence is TGTGCCAGCAGGTTAAGTCGGGATGAGCAGTTCTTC. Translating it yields CASRLSRDEQFF.